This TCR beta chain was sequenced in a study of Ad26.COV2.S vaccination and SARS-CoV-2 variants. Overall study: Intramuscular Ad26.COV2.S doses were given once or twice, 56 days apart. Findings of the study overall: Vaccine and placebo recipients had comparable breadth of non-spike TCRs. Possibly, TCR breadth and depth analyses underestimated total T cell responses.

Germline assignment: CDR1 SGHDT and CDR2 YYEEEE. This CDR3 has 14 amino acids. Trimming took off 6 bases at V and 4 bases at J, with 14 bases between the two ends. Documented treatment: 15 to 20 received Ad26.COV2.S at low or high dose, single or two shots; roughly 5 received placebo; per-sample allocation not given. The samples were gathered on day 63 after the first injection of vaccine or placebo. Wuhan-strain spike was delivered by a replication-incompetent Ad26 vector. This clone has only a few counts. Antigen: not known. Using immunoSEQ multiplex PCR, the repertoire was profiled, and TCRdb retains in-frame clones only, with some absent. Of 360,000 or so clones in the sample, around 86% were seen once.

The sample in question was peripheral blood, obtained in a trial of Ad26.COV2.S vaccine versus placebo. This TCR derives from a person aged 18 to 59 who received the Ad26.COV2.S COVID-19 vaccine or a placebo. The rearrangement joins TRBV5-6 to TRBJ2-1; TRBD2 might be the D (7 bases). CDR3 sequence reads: CASKPGGGYNEQFF. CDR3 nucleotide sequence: TGTGCCAGCAAACCGGGGGGCGGGTACAATGAGCAGTTCTTC.